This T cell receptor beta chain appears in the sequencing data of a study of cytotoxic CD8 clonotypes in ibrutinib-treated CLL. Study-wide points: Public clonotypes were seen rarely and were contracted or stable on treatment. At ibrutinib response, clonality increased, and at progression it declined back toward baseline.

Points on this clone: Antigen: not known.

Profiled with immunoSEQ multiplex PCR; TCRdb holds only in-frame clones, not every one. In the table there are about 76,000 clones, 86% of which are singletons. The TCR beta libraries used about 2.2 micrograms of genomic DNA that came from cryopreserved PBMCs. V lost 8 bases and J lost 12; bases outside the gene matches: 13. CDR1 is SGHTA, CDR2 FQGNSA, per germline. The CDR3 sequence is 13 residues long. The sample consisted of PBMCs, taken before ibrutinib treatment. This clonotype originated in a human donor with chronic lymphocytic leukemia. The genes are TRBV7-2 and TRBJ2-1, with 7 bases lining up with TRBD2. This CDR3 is CASVMGGSWWQFF. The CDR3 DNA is TGTGCCAGCGTAATGGGCGGGAGTTGGTGGCAGTTCTTC. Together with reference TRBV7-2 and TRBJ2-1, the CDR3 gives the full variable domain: GAGVSQSPSNKVTEKGKDVELRCDPISGHTALYWYRQSLGQGLEFLIYFQGNSAPDKSGLPSDRFSAERTGGSVSTLTIQRTQQEDSAVYLCASVMGGSWWQFFGPGTRLTVL.